This T cell receptor beta chain was recovered during a study of cytomegalovirus exposure and HLA in healthy donors. Study results and limitations: In vitro data verified three CMV-associated chains as specific for CMV antigens.

This clone was seen once. What it binds is unknown. PCR used 60 Vbeta primers and 13 Jbeta primers. Clones were sequenced by immunoSEQ multiplex PCR, and TCRdb holds only the in-frame ones, with some missing. Found here are about 180,000 clones, over 65% of them singletons; the top ten hold around 1.5%. This clonotype was obtained from a man aged 18 to 30 in good health and CMV-seronegative. Sequencing was done on a sample of PBMCs.

In nucleotides, the CDR3 is TGTGCCAGCAGCGCCCGTGCCGGGACAGGGTCCTACGAGCAGTACTTC. This gives the protein CASSARAGTGSYEQYF. The chain combines TRBV7-2 with TRBJ2-7; 9 bases are shared with TRBD1. Germline values: CDR1 SGHTA, CDR2 FQGNSA. There are 16 residues in the CDR3. V gave up 5 bases and J gave up 1 base; unmatched junction bases: 9.